This passage covers 27 T cell receptor beta chains from one sample sequenced in a study of T-cell reconstitution after alpha-beta-depleted transplantation in children. Unique molecular identifiers were built into the TCRbeta library. MiXCR, applied by TCRdb to the PCR reads, yields one record per CDR3 protein. In the table there are more than 200,000 distinct CDR3 sequences, 24% of which are singletons. Sequenced material: PBMCs, mostly from graft donor cells, taken 360 days after TCRalphabeta/CD19-depleted stem cell transplant. The receptors were gathered from a female patient aged 2-9 years who had a stem cell transplant for congenital amegakaryocytic thrombocytopenia, so the T cells may come from the graft donor.

The chain uses TRBV6-5 and TRBJ1-4, with a possible D match to TRBD1 (5 bases). The CDR3 spans 14 residues. Germline V gene lookup returns CDR1 MNHEY and CDR2 SVGAGI. V shed 0 bases and J shed 6 bases, with 8 bases lying between them. Here the CDR3 DNA reads TGTGCCAGCAGTTACTCCGGGGCGTATGAAAAACTGTTTTTT. Translated, it gives CASSYSGAYEKLFF.

This rearrangement joins TRBV20-1 to TRBJ2-3; TRBD1 aligns across 10 bases. V was clipped by 6 bases and J by 4 bases; unmatched bases: 7. CDR1 is DFQATT and CDR2 is SNEGSKA in the germline V gene (reference sequence). The length of the CDR3 is 14 residues. CDR3 DNA sequence: TGCAGTGCAACAAAAGGACAGGGGGCAGATACGCAGTATTTT. Amino acid sequence: CSATKGQGADTQYF.

This clonotype appeared a few times. V is TRBV5-1 and J is TRBJ1-1; TRBD1 is a possible D gene (6 bases). The V end was cut by 6 bases, the J end by 4 bases, with 13 bases between. This CDR3 comprises 13 residues. CDR1 and CDR2 (germline): SGHRS, YFSETQ. In nucleotides, the CDR3 is TGCGCCAGCACAACAGAGGGGGGCACTGAAGCTTTCTTT. Residues: CASTTEGGTEAFF.

This clonotype has a count of ten or more. The gene calls are TRBV29-1 and TRBJ2-3; TRBD1 matches 9 bases. With V trimmed by 4 bases and J by 0 bases, 5 bases remained unmatched. The CDR3 covers 15 residues. Germline CDR1 and CDR2: SQVTM and ANQGSEA. The CDR3 DNA reads as TGCAGCGTTGCCCGGGACAGGGAAAGCACAGATACGCAGTATTTT. It translates to CSVARDRESTDTQYF.

This clonotype was seen ten or more times. The chain has TRBV12-3 or TRBV12-4 and TRBJ2-1, with TRBD1 as a possible D gene (6 bases). The CDR3 is made up of 15 amino acids. V dropped 4 bases and J dropped 8 bases, with 18 bases sitting between them. CDR3 nucleotide sequence: TGTGCCAGCAGTTCCCTTGGACAGTTCGGGGATGAGCAGTTCTTC. Translating gives CASSSLGQFGDEQFF.

This clonotype was seen a few times. The rearrangement links TRBV12-3 or TRBV12-4 to TRBJ2-1; D remains unclear. With 6 bases removed from V and 4 bases from J, the gap between germline ends came to 7 bases. The CDR3 consists of 12 residues. CDR3 protein: CASRALYNEQFF. CDR3 nucleotide sequence: TGTGCCAGCAGGGCACTTTACAATGAGCAGTTCTTC.

Only a few counts were recorded for this clonotype. This rearrangement joins TRBV10-3 to TRBJ1-1; the D is unclear. There are 14 residues in the CDR3. CDR1 and CDR2 from the germline V gene are ENHRY and SYGVKD. Trimming stripped 5 bases from V and 3 bases from J, with 13 bases between. CDR3 amino acids: CAISPRASDTEAFF. The CDR3 DNA sequence: TGTGCCATCAGTCCTCGAGCTTCGGACACTGAAGCTTTCTTT.

This chain joins TRBV4-3 and TRBJ2-7; 10 bases are a match to TRBD2. Trimming at V came to 0 bases and at J to 5 bases, leaving 10 bases not matched to a gene. Germline values: CDR1 LGHNA, CDR2 YSLEER. This CDR3 spans 17 amino acids. CDR3 sequence: CASSQDPYSGRFDEQYF. The CDR3 DNA reads TGCGCCAGCAGCCAAGATCCGTATAGCGGGAGGTTCGACGAGCAGTACTTC.

The chain links TRBV7-2 to TRBJ2-1, with a possible D match to TRBD2 (6 bases). Trimming removed 1 base at V and 10 bases at J, with 11 bases between. Germline V CDR1 and CDR2: SGHTA, FQGNSA. The CDR3 runs 13 residues. CDR3 nucleotides: TGTGCCAGCAGCTTAGACCTGCGGGGCGAGCAGTTCTTC. Its protein product is CASSLDLRGEQFF. Full variable domain (missing parts from reference TRBV7-2 and TRBJ2-1): GAGVSQSPSNKVTEKGKDVELRCDPISGHTALYWYRQSLGQGLEFLIYFQGNSAPDKSGLPSDRFSAERTGGSVSTLTIQRTQQEDSAVYLCASSLDLRGEQFFGPGTRLTVL.

This chain uses TRBV4-1 with TRBJ2-5; TRBD1 might be the D (5 bases). The CDR3 runs 14 residues. Deletions cut 3 bases from V and 5 bases from J, with 13 bases between. Germline V CDR1 and CDR2: MGHRA, YSYEKL. This chain's CDR3 is CASSQLQGPETQYF. For the CDR3, the DNA is TGCGCCAGCAGCCAGCTCCAGGGCCCGGAGACCCAGTACTTC.

This clonotype showed up just a few times. This chain uses TRBV25-1 with TRBJ2-1; 10 nucleotides match TRBD2. CDR1 and CDR2 from the germline V gene are MGHDK and SYGVNS. With 3 bases clipped from V and 6 bases from J, the junction kept 8 bases outside the gene matches. The CDR3 has 16 residues. The CDR3 DNA reads TGTGCCAGCAGTGACGATATTAGCGGGAGGTTCAATGAGCAGTTCTTC. It codes for CASSDDISGRFNEQFF.

This clonotype came up many times. The chain combines TRBV24-1 with TRBJ2-7; 13 bases fit TRBD2. The length of the CDR3 is 17 residues. Germline V gene lookup returns CDR1 KGHDR and CDR2 SFDVKD. The J segment lost 7 bases and the V segment lost 0 bases, leaving 8 bases of the junction unmatched. CDR3 DNA: TGTGCCACCAGTGATTTGCCCAAATGGACTAGCGGGAGTGAGCAGTACTTC. Translated, it gives CATSDLPKWTSGSEQYF.

This chain uses TRBV4-2 with TRBJ2-1; 10 positions match TRBD2. This CDR3 comprises 16 residues. Trimming at V came to 1 base and at J to 9 bases, leaving 9 bases not matched to a gene. Germline CDR1 reads LGHNA; CDR2 reads YNFKEQ. The CDR3 protein is CASSQVRSSGSGEQFF. The CDR3, as DNA: TGTGCCAGCAGCCAAGTACGTTCTAGCGGGAGTGGTGAGCAGTTCTTC.

V gene TRBV20-1 combines with J gene TRBJ2-2, with a tentative D call TRBD1 (6 bases). V was cut by 6 bases and J by 4 bases, with 12 bases left in between. Looked up from germline, CDR1 is DFQATT and CDR2 is SNEGSKA (reference sequence). The CDR3 spans 13 residues. CDR3 bases: TGCAGTGCGTTATACAGGGCCACCGGGGAGCTGTTTTTT. Translating it yields CSALYRATGELFF.

This sequence joins TRBV23-1 and TRBJ1-5; possible D gene TRBD1, 5 bases. TRBV23-1 is treated as an ORF (open reading frame) with a function not yet certain. CDR3 length equals 16 residues. V lost 4 bases to trimming and J lost 2 bases, with 15 bases between them. The CDR3 sequence: CASSPSQGGGNQPQHF. The CDR3 DNA follows: TGCGCCAGCAGTCCCTCCCAGGGCGGGGGCAATCAGCCCCAGCATTTT.

The rearrangement joins TRBV27 to TRBJ2-7; tentatively, D is TRBD2 (6 bases). Per germline, CDR1 MNHEY and CDR2 SMNVEV (reference sequence). The CDR3 is made up of 16 amino acids. Trimming shortened V by 2 bases and J by 9 bases, and 23 bases separated the two germline ends. CDR3 in amino acids: CASSLGREGARGRQYF. The CDR3 DNA sequence: TGTGCCAGCAGTTTAGGGAGAGAAGGAGCCCGGGGGAGGCAGTACTTC.

CDR3 nucleotides: TGTGCCAGCAGCTTAGATCGAACCCGGGACAGGGGTTACAATGAGCAGTTCTTC. Protein product: CASSLDRTRDRGYNEQFF. The genes are TRBV11-2 and TRBJ2-1; TRBD1 matches 10 bases. The trim removed 0 bases at V and 4 bases at J, leaving 9 bases unmatched. The germline V gene has CDR1 SGHAT and CDR2 FQNNGV. The CDR3 extends over 18 amino acids.

The chain has TRBV12-3 or TRBV12-4 and TRBJ2-7, with 7 bases aligning to TRBD1. Trimming cost V 5 bases and J 5 bases; bases outside gene matches: 6. There are 13 residues in the CDR3. CDR3 sequence: CASSPTGYHEQYF. CDR3 sequence (DNA): TGTGCCAGCAGTCCGACAGGGTACCACGAGCAGTACTTC.

J is TRBJ1-1 and V is TRBV5-1, with D possibly matching TRBD1 (5 bases). V lost 4 bases, J lost 1 base, and 17 bases lay in between. Germline CDR1 is SGHRS and CDR2 is YFSETQ. CDR3 length: 16 amino acids. The CDR3 region has the DNA TGCGCCAGCAGCCAACGTACAGGAGGCGCGAACACTGAAGCTTTCTTT. Protein product: CASSQRTGGANTEAFF.

This clonotype was detected only a few times. The chain joins TRBV4-1 to TRBJ2-1; TRBD2 aligns across 9 bases. Per the germline V gene, CDR1 is MGHRA and CDR2 is YSYEKL. CDR3 length: 15 residues. After removal of 0 bases from V and 4 bases from J, the junction contained 1 base not matched to a gene. The CDR3, as DNA: TGCGCCAGCAGCCAAGACAGCGGGGGGTACAATGAGCAGTTCTTC. It yields the protein CASSQDSGGYNEQFF.

The rearrangement uses TRBV11-2 and TRBJ2-5; tentatively, D is TRBD2 (6 bases). V was cut by 8 bases and J by 1 base, with 11 bases left in between. This CDR3 has 13 amino acids. Germline CDR1 SGHAT, CDR2 FQNNGV. The CDR3 region is CASGDSGQETQYF. The CDR3 region has the DNA TGTGCCAGCGGTGATAGCGGCCAAGAGACCCAGTACTTC.

This rearrangement joins TRBV11-2 to TRBJ2-7; D is perhaps TRBD1 or TRBD2 (6 bases each). Trimming took off 2 bases at V and 4 bases at J, with 12 bases between the two ends. The CDR3 has 14 amino acids. Germline V CDR1 and CDR2: SGHAT, FQNNGV. The CDR3 region is CASSLSRGVYEQYF. CDR3 bases: TGTGCCAGCAGCTTAAGTAGGGGGGTGTACGAGCAGTACTTC.

This clonotype turned up a few times. V and J are TRBV12-3 or TRBV12-4 and TRBJ2-3; D might be TRBD1 (5 bases). The CDR3 loop spans 13 amino acids. Trimming cost V 3 bases and J 4 bases, with 8 bases left between them. This chain's CDR3 is CASSFLGADTQYF. The CDR3 bases are TGTGCCAGCAGTTTCTTAGGGGCAGATACGCAGTATTTT.

J is TRBJ2-7 and V is TRBV4-3, with TRBD2 matching over 8 bases. The CDR3 has 16 residues. Per germline, CDR1 LGHNA and CDR2 YSLEER. The trim removed 2 bases at V and 4 bases at J, leaving 10 bases unmatched. The CDR3 bases are TGCGCCAGCAGCCAATATAGCGGGATGGGATTGTACGAGCAGTACTTC. Translating gives CASSQYSGMGLYEQYF.

This clonotype was counted at least ten times. The CDR3 DNA is TGTGCCAGCCAGGAGAGCACAGATACGCAGTATTTT. Protein sequence: CASQESTDTQYF. The chain has TRBV6-5 and TRBJ2-3; D remains ambiguous. The V end was cut by 8 bases, the J end by 0 bases, with 6 bases between. Germline V gene lookup returns CDR1 MNHEY and CDR2 SVGAGI. This CDR3 spans 12 amino acids.

V is TRBV6-2 or TRBV6-3 and J is TRBJ2-3; the match to TRBD2 covers 8 bases. After removal of 4 bases from V and 2 bases from J, the junction contained 8 bases not matched to a gene. From germline, CDR1 is MNHEY and CDR2 SVGEGT. CDR3 length: 16 amino acids. The CDR3 loop is CASSFRTSSNTDTQYF. CDR3 bases: TGTGCCAGCAGTTTCCGGACTAGCAGTAACACAGATACGCAGTATTTT.

This clonotype was counted a few times. The gene calls are TRBV29-1 and TRBJ1-1; no clear D gene. Trimming cost V 4 bases and J 1 base, with 13 bases left between them. CDR1 is SQVTM, CDR2 ANQGSEA, per germline. The CDR3 loop spans 14 amino acids. CDR3 sequence: CSVVNRARNTEAFF. The CDR3, as DNA: TGCAGCGTTGTCAACAGAGCTCGGAACACTGAAGCTTTCTTT.